The clone carrying this TCR beta chain showed up just a few times. What it binds is not known. Primed by a sample-barcoded 5' primer and a J-beta primer mix, a second PCR proceeded for about 7 to 11 cycles. MiXCR, run by TCRdb on the 5' RACE reads, gives a single entry per CDR3 protein. The sample shows around 520,000 distinct CDR3 sequences, roughly a quarter of them seen only once. The data were taken from a study of blood T cells in healthy people across ages. Notes on the study in general: Because donor CMV status was unknown, expanded clonotype changes were possibly confounded.

This CDR3 region has 18 residues. Germline CDR1 and CDR2: SGHVS and FQNEAQ. V was cut by 2 bases and J by 2 bases, with 20 bases left in between. The sample was also reused in another study, on T cells of mothers and their children. This second study says: The study obtained over 8 million TCR beta CDR3 reads per mother and 2.5 million to 3 million per child. Whether pairs are related or unrelated, thymic selection shapes their TCR recombination output in much the same way.

This TCR was sampled from a boy younger than 10 in good health. Sequencing used blood. The rearrangement joins TRBV7-8 to TRBJ2-3; no definite D call. This chain's CDR3 is CASSLHSLPYEFTDTQYF. DNA of the CDR3: TGTGCCAGCAGCTTACACTCTCTCCCCTACGAATTCACAGATACGCAGTATTTT.